The 10 T cell receptor beta chains listed next were all sequenced from one sample in a study of response to subunit inactivated influenza vaccine. TCRdb analysed the RT-PCR reads with MiXCR anew, one entry per CDR3 protein. The sample lists about 570,000 distinct CDR3 sequences, about 10% occurring once. Sequences were derived from PBMCs from blood, sampled on the day of vaccination. These receptors were obtained from a man aged 50 or older who received an inactivated influenza vaccine.

V usage is TRBV20-1 and J usage is TRBJ2-7; D may be TRBD1 (5 bases). Germline assignment: CDR1 DFQATT and CDR2 SNEGSKA (reference sequence). V was pared by 6 bases and J by 5 bases, with 23 bases between. The CDR3 consists of 15 residues. The CDR3 sequence is CSAKTSWGGGHEQYF. The DNA of the CDR3 is TGCAGTGCAAAAACCAGTTGGGGCGGTGGCCACGAGCAGTACTTC.

The chain has TRBV29-1 and TRBJ2-3; maybe TRBD2 (6 bases). Germline-derived CDR1 and CDR2 are SQVTM and ANQGSEA. Trimming shortened V by 0 bases and J by 5 bases, and 6 bases separated the two germline ends. The CDR3 loop spans 12 amino acids. This CDR3 reads CSVEDSGDTQYF. The CDR3 DNA is TGCAGCGTTGAAGATAGCGGAGATACGCAGTATTTT.

This clonotype was recorded a few times. The chain recombines TRBV20-1 with TRBJ2-1, with 9 bases identical to TRBD2. The junction had 8 bases not matched to a gene; V was cut back by 1 base and J by 7 bases. CDR3 length equals 15 residues. CDR1 and CDR2 from the germline V gene are DFQATT and SNEGSKA (reference sequence). The CDR3 DNA follows: TGCAGTGCTAGAGTAAGCGGGAGGCGGTCGAATGAGCAGTTCTTC. Translating it yields CSARVSGRRSNEQFF.

The CDR3 DNA is TGCAGCGTTGTGGGGATTGAAGCTTTCTTT. Encoded protein: CSVVGIEAFF. The chain uses TRBV29-1 and TRBJ1-1; no definite D call. From germline, CDR1 is SQVTM and CDR2 ANQGSEA. V was clipped by 4 bases and J by 7 bases, with 7 bases between them. This CDR3 region has 10 residues.

In this sample, this clonotype turned up a few times. The chain joins TRBV6-2 or TRBV6-3 to TRBJ1-2, with TRBD1 identical over 8 bases. J lost 4 bases, V lost 5 bases, and 9 bases had no gene match. Germline V gene lookup returns CDR1 MNHEY and CDR2 SVGEGT. This CDR3 contains 15 residues. CDR3 DNA: TGTGCCAGCAGTCCCGGACAGGGACTTGTCTATGGCTACACCTTC. Protein product: CASSPGQGLVYGYTF.

The gene calls are TRBV29-1 and TRBJ1-1; unclear D gene. V was shortened by 4 bases and J by 6 bases, with 9 bases between the two germline ends. From germline, CDR1 is SQVTM and CDR2 ANQGSEA. The CDR3 spans 11 residues. The CDR3 loop is CSVVMVAEAFF. The CDR3 DNA reads TGCAGCGTTGTCATGGTGGCTGAAGCTTTCTTT.

This clonotype was seen a few times. This rearrangement joins TRBV11-2 to TRBJ2-6, with 7 bases fitting TRBD1. The CDR3 loop spans 17 amino acids. J lost 0 bases, V lost 3 bases, and 5 bases had no gene match. The germline CDR1 and CDR2 sequences are SGHAT and FQNNGV. CDR3 bases: TGTGCCAGCAGCTTCCGGACAGGCAGCTCTGGGGCCAACGTCCTGACTTTC. Translation: CASSFRTGSSGANVLTF.

The chain uses TRBV20-1 and TRBJ2-7; D might be TRBD2 (6 bases). Trimming stripped 7 bases from V and 1 base from J, with 20 bases between. There are 15 residues in the CDR3. The germline CDR1 and CDR2 sequences are DFQATT and SNEGSKA (reference sequence). In DNA form, the CDR3 reads TGCAGTGTTAGTTCTGAGCCCGGGACTTCCTACGAGCAGTACTTC. Its protein is CSVSSEPGTSYEQYF.

This clonotype was observed a few times. The chain uses TRBV20-1 and TRBJ2-7, with TRBD1 identical over 9 bases. Germline CDR1 and CDR2: DFQATT and SNEGSKA (reference sequence). Unmatched junction bases numbered 2, after V lost 5 bases and J lost 3 bases. The CDR3 spans 12 residues. CDR3 in DNA: TGCAGTGCTCGACAGGGGGTCTACGAGCAGTACTTC. This sequence encodes CSARQGVYEQYF.

This clonotype appeared a few times. This sequence joins TRBV30 and TRBJ1-1, with D uncertain. Trimming took 0 bases from V and 6 from J, leaving 8 bases between them. CDR3 length: 12 residues. Germline loops: CDR1 GTSNPN, CDR2 SVGIG (reference sequence). CDR3 amino acids: CAWSVYLAEAFF. Written as DNA, the CDR3 is TGTGCCTGGAGTGTATACCTCGCTGAAGCTTTCTTT.